Shown below are 6 T cell receptor beta chains from a single sample sequenced in a study of blood T cell repertoires in COVID-19. Here immunoSEQ multiplex PCR was the method, and the copy in TCRdb shows in-frame clones only, minus some. The table has fewer than 70,000 clones, around 87% seen once; the top ten hold under 8%. Sequenced material: peripheral blood. The origin of the receptors is a man between 60 and 70 years old with active or convalescent COVID-19.

The rearrangement joins TRBV19 to TRBJ2-7, with 12 bases that match TRBD1. CDR1 is LNHDA and CDR2 is SQIVND in the germline V gene (reference sequence). The CDR3 runs to 15 residues. V dropped 4 bases and J dropped 6; count of bases not matched to a gene: 7. CDR3 DNA sequence: TGTGCCAGTAGTACGGGGACAGGGGGCCATAGCGAGCAGTACTTC. Its translation is CASSTGTGGHSEQYF. Full variable domain (missing parts from reference TRBV19 and TRBJ2-7): DGGITQSPKYLFRKEGQNVTLSCEQNLNHDAMYWYRQDPGQGLRLIYYSQIVNDFQKGDIAEGYSVSREKKESFPLTVTSAQKNPTAFYLCASSTGTGGHSEQYFGPGTRLTVT.

The rearrangement joins TRBV27 to TRBJ2-1; 7 bases are shared with TRBD2. This CDR3 has 15 residues. V was pared by 2 bases and J by 10 bases, with 11 bases of the junction left unmatched. CDR1 and CDR2 from the germline V gene are MNHEY and SMNVEV (reference sequence). In DNA form, the CDR3 reads TGTGCCAGCAGTTTAGAGGGACTACGGGGAATGGAGCAGTTCTTC. Translating it yields CASSLEGLRGMEQFF.

The rearrangement links TRBV4-3 to TRBJ1-4; 8 nucleotides match TRBD1. The germline gives CDR1 LGHNA, CDR2 YSLEER. The junction had 5 bases not matched to a gene; V was cut back by 1 base and J by 4 bases. The CDR3 length is 16 residues. Here the CDR3 reads CASSQAGTGYNEKLFF. The CDR3 DNA sequence: TGCGCCAGCAGCCAAGCGGGGACAGGATATAATGAAAAACTGTTTTTT.

This clone appeared once. The gene calls are TRBV10-3 and TRBJ1-3, with a possible D match to TRBD1 (6 bases). Per germline, CDR1 ENHRY and CDR2 SYGVKD. CDR3 size: 16 residues. Trimming shortened V by 2 bases and J by 4 bases, and 15 bases separated the two germline ends. The CDR3 nucleotides read TGTGCCATCAGTGAGGCGGCAGGGGTGAGGGGAAACACCATATATTTT. Its protein is CAISEAAGVRGNTIYF.

CDR3: CASSYASTGELFF. The CDR3 region has the DNA TGCGCCAGCAGCTACGCGAGCACCGGGGAGCTGTTTTTT. V and J are TRBV5-1 and TRBJ2-2; D is undetermined. The CDR3 spans 13 residues. Deletions cut 3 bases from V and 4 bases from J, with 7 bases between. Germline lookup yields CDR1 SGHRS and CDR2 YFSETQ.

This clone appeared once. V and J are TRBV4-1 and TRBJ2-7, with 7 bases aligning to TRBD1. From germline, CDR1 is MGHRA and CDR2 YSYEKL. CDR3 length equals 13 residues. Trimming at V came to 6 bases and at J to 2 bases, leaving 4 bases not matched to a gene. This CDR3 reads CASSRGLAYEQYF. The CDR3 coding sequence is TGCGCCAGCAGTAGGGGGCTCGCCTACGAGCAGTACTTC.